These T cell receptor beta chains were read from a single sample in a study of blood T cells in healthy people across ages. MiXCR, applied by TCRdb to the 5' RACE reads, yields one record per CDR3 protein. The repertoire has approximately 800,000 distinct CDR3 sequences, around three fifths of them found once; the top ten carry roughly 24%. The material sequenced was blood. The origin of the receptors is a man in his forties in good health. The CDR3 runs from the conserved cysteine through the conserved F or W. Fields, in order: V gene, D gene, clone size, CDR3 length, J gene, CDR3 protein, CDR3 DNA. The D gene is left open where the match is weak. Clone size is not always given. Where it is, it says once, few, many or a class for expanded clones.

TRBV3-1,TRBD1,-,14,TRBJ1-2,CASSQDRTGAGYTF,TGTGCCAGCAGCCAAGATCGGACAGGGGCTGGCTACACCTTC
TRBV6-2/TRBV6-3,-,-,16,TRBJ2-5,CASNPNRGTGQETQYF,TGTGCCAGCAATCCAAACCGGGGTACAGGGCAAGAGACCCAGTACTTC
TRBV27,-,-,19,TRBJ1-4,CASSRQGGTPKGANEKLFF,TGTGCCAGCAGCCGCCAAGGCGGGACACCCAAAGGGGCTAATGAAAAACTGTTTTTT
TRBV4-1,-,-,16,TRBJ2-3,CASSQGYFKTTDTQYF,TGCGCCAGCAGCCAAGGCTACTTTAAAACCACAGATACGCAGTATTTT
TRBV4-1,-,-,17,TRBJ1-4,CASSQVSLGLTNEKLFF,TGCGCCAGCAGCCAAGTTAGCCTCGGGCTGACTAATGAAAAACTGTTTTTT
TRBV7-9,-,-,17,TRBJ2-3,CASSLLPIQGSTDTQYF,TGTGCCAGCAGCTTACTCCCCATACAGGGTAGCACAGATACGCAGTATTTT
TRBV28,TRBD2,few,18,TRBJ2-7,CASRPLAGGYPTSYEQYF,TGTGCCAGCAGACCCCTAGCGGGAGGTTACCCGACTTCCTACGAGCAGTACTTC
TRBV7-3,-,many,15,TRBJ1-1,CASSPTAGMNTEAFF,TGTGCCAGCAGCCCAACGGCAGGCATGAACACTGAAGCTTTCTTT
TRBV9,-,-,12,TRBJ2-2,CASSALGGELFF,TGTGCCAGCAGCGCGCTCGGCGGGGAGCTGTTTTTT
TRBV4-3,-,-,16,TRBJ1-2,CASSPQDTSDLYGYTF,TGCGCCAGCAGCCCACAAGACACATCTGATCTTTATGGCTACACCTTC
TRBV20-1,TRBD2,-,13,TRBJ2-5,CSVETSGVGTQYF,TGCAGTGTCGAGACTAGCGGGGTGGGGACCCAGTACTTC
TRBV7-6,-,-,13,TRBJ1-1,CASSLTPAEEAFF,TGTGCCAGCAGCTTAACTCCGGCAGAAGAAGCTTTCTTT
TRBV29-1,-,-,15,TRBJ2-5,CSPRGRADRLPTQYF,TGCAGCCCACGTGGTCGGGCCGACAGACTCCCGACCCAGTACTTC
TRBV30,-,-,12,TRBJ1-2,CAWSVLLSGYTF,-
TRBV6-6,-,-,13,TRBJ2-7,CASSYSPYNEQYF,TGTGCCAGCAGTTACAGCCCCTACAATGAGCAGTACTTC
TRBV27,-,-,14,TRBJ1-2,CASSLRSSGDGYTF,TGTGCCAGCAGTTTAAGGTCTAGCGGCGATGGCTACACCTTC
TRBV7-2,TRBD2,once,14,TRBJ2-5,CASRVSGSSETQYF,TGTGCCAGCAGGGTTAGCGGGAGTTCAGAGACCCAGTACTTC
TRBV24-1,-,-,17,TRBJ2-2,CATSDLNPRSNTGELFF,TGTGCCACCAGTGATTTAAACCCGAGATCGAACACCGGGGAGCTGTTTTTT
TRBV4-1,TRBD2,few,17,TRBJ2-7,CASSQGAGAGATYEQYF,TGCGCCAGCAGCCAAGGTGCTGGGGCGGGAGCAACCTACGAGCAGTACTTC
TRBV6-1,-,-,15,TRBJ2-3,CASSEALSNTDTQYF,TGTGCCAGCAGTGAAGCTTTATCCAACACAGATACGCAGTATTTT
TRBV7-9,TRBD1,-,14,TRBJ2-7,CASSPVQGATEQYF,TGTGCCAGCAGCCCTGTTCAGGGGGCGACCGAGCAGTACTTC
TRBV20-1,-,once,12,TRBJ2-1,CSARVLRDEQFF,TGCAGTGCTAGAGTCCTTCGAGATGAGCAGTTCTTC
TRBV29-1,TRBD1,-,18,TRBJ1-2,CSVVPSFVGIRTGDGYTF,TGCAGCGTTGTGCCGTCATTCGTGGGGATCAGGACAGGGGACGGCTACACCTTC
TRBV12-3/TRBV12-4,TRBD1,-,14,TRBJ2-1,CASSFGGQDNEQFF,TGTGCCAGCAGTTTTGGGGGACAGGACAATGAGCAGTTCTTC
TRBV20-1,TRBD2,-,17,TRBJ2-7,CSASGTSGSMSPYEQYF,TGCAGTGCTAGCGGGACTAGCGGGAGTATGTCCCCCTACGAGCAGTACTTC
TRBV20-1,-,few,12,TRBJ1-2,CSANVRLGGYTF,TGCAGTGCTAATGTTCGCCTTGGTGGCTACACCTTC
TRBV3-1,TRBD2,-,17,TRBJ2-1,CASSQDPLAGGYNGQFF,TGTGCCAGCAGCCAAGATCCGCTAGCGGGGGGGTACAATGGGCAGTTCTTC
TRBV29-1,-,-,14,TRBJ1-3,CSVEFAGAGNTIYF,TGCAGCGTTGAATTCGCGGGGGCTGGAAACACCATATATTTT
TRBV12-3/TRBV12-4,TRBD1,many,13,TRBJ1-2,CASTLGQTKLYTF,TGTGCCAGCACCTTGGGACAGACTAAACTCTACACCTTC
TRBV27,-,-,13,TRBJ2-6,CATQNSGANVLTF,TGTGCCACCCAAAACTCTGGGGCCAACGTCCTGACTTTC
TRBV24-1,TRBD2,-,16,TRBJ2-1,CATSDLSAGAYNEQFF,TGTGCCACCAGTGATCTCTCAGCGGGGGCGTACAATGAGCAGTTCTTC
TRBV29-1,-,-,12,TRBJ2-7,CSVTVGVYEQYF,TGCAGCGTAACCGTGGGAGTCTACGAGCAGTACTTC
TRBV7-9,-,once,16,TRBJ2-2,CASSFQTPANTGELFF,TGTGCCAGCAGCTTTCAGACACCCGCGAACACCGGGGAGCTGTTTTTT
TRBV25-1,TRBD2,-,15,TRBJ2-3,CASSEFLAGGDTQYF,TGTGCCAGCAGTGAATTCCTAGCGGGGGGGGATACGCAGTATTTT
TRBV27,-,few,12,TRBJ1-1,CASINMNTEAFF,TGTGCCAGCATAAACATGAACACTGAAGCTTTCTTT
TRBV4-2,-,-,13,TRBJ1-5,CASRKDSNQPQHF,TGTGCCAGCAGAAAAGACAGCAATCAGCCCCAGCATTTT
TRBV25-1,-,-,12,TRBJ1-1,CASSAINTEAFF,TGTGCCAGCAGTGCAATTAACACTGAAGCTTTCTTT
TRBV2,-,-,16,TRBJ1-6,CASSVGFSSYNSPLHF,TGTGCCAGCAGTGTAGGTTTCTCCTCCTATAATTCACCCCTCCACTTT
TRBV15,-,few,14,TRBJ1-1,CATSLELSRTEAFF,TGTGCCACCAGCCTAGAGCTGTCCCGGACTGAAGCTTTCTTT
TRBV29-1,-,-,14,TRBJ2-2,CSVGGGFDTGELFF,TGCAGCGTTGGGGGCGGATTTGACACCGGGGAGCTGTTTTTT
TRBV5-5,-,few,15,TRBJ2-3,CASSLVSGLLDTQYF,TGTGCCAGCAGCTTGGTCAGCGGTCTCTTAGATACGCAGTATTTT
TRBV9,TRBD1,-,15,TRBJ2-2,CASSVNRGPTGELFF,TGTGCCAGCAGCGTAAACAGGGGGCCCACCGGGGAGCTGTTTTTT
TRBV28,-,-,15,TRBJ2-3,CASSPAFRTADTQYF,TGTGCCAGCAGCCCGGCCTTCAGAACCGCGGATACGCAGTATTTT